These T cell receptor beta chains were read from a single sample in a study of patients and donors after allogeneic stem cell transplantation. MiXCR, run by TCRdb on the RT-PCR reads, gives a single entry per CDR3 protein. The data show roughly 200,000 distinct CDR3 sequences, about 37% seen once. The material sequenced was blood, either unsorted or a sorted T cell fraction (not recorded which). The source is a human donor who was either an allogeneic HSCT recipient or a stem cell or donor lymphocyte infusion donor (not recorded which). It is not recorded whose cells these are; they may come from a transplant donor. CDR3s include the opening cysteine and the closing phenylalanine or tryptophan. The D gene is left open where the match is weak. Rows may omit the clone size; those that give it use once, few, many or a size class.

v_gene,d_gene,j_gene,abundance,CDR3aa,CDR3nt
TRBV7-2,-,TRBJ2-1,-,CASSLAGGRYNEQFF,TGTGCCAGCAGCTTAGCGGGGGGGCGCTACAATGAGCAGTTCTTC
TRBV3-1,TRBD2,TRBJ2-1,-,CASSQTLTSGGAYNEQFF,TGTGCCAGCAGCCAAACTTTGACTAGCGGGGGGGCGTACAATGAGCAGTTCTTC
TRBV30,TRBD2,TRBJ2-3,-,CAWMRRGGDTQYF,TGTGCCTGGATGAGGCGGGGGGGCGATACGCAGTATTTT
TRBV10-3,-,TRBJ1-6,once,CAPGGTGDTYNSPLHF,TGTGCCCCCGGGGGGACTGGGGACACCTATAATTCACCCCTCCACTTT
TRBV5-1,-,TRBJ2-3,few,CASSLDVSSTDTQYF,TGCGCCAGCAGCTTGGACGTCAGTAGCACAGATACGCAGTATTTT
TRBV5-1,-,TRBJ1-1,few,CASSLSAGKNAEAFF,TGCGCCAGCAGCTTGTCGGCAGGGAAGAATGCTGAAGCTTTCTTT
TRBV19,TRBD1,TRBJ1-2,-,CASGRDRDHYGYTF,TGTGCCAGTGGCCGGGACAGGGACCACTATGGCTACACCTTC
TRBV12-3/TRBV12-4,TRBD1,TRBJ1-3,few,CASRRTGGNGNTIYF,TGTGCCAGCAGGAGGACAGGGGGGAATGGAAACACCATATATTTT
TRBV7-9,-,TRBJ1-4,few,CASSLGGNDEKLFF,TGTGCCAGCAGCTTAGGGGGGAATGACGAAAAACTGTTTTTT
TRBV6-2/TRBV6-3,-,TRBJ1-2,-,CASSLTGTPGYTF,TGTGCCAGCAGCCTTACAGGGACACCTGGCTACACCTTC
TRBV5-1,-,TRBJ1-2,-,CASSLAPGIGYTF,TGCGCCAGCAGCTTGGCCCCTGGCATTGGCTACACCTTC
TRBV24-1,-,TRBJ2-2,-,CATSDPDRYTGELFF,TGTGCCACCAGTGATCCCGACAGATACACCGGGGAGCTGTTTTTT
TRBV11-2,-,TRBJ2-1,-,CASSLVRGTPRSYNEQFF,TGTGCCAGCAGCTTAGTCCGGGGAACTCCTCGCTCCTACAATGAGCAGTTCTTC
TRBV12-3/TRBV12-4,-,TRBJ1-5,-,CASSLMGYNQPQHF,TGTGCCAGCAGTTTAATGGGATACAATCAGCCCCAGCATTTT
TRBV5-6,TRBD1,TRBJ1-2,-,CASSETGERYGYTF,TGTGCCAGCAGCGAGACAGGGGAACGCTATGGCTACACCTTC
TRBV28,TRBD1,TRBJ1-1,-,CASRLPTGGNTEAFF,TGTGCCAGCAGACTTCCGACAGGGGGGAACACTGAAGCTTTCTTT
TRBV12-3/TRBV12-4,-,TRBJ1-5,few,CASRPSGSNQPQHF,TGTGCCAGCAGACCATCGGGTAGCAATCAGCCCCAGCATTTT
TRBV4-3,-,TRBJ1-1,few,CASSQGWVNTEAFF,TGCGCCAGCAGCCAAGGGTGGGTGAACACTGAAGCTTTCTTT
TRBV20-1,-,TRBJ1-1,few,CSARRGSVNTEAFF,TGCAGTGCTAGACGGGGATCCGTGAACACTGAAGCTTTCTTT
TRBV28,-,TRBJ1-4,few,CASLKTPEKLFF,TGTGCCAGCCTAAAAACCCCGGAAAAACTGTTTTTT
TRBV12-3/TRBV12-4,-,TRBJ1-4,-,CASSLRQPNEKLFF,TGTGCCAGCAGTTTGAGGCAGCCTAATGAAAAACTGTTTTTT
TRBV5-5,TRBD1,TRBJ1-4,-,CASSSPGTGESEKLFF,TGTGCCAGCAGCTCCCCCGGGACAGGGGAGAGTGAAAAACTGTTTTTT
TRBV3-1,TRBD1,TRBJ1-4,-,CASSREGAMGEKLFF,TGTGCCAGCAGCCGGGAGGGGGCGATGGGTGAAAAACTGTTTTTT
TRBV5-1,-,TRBJ2-5,-,CASSLVALETQYF,TGCGCCAGCAGCTTGGTAGCTTTGGAGACCCAGTACTTC
TRBV7-9,TRBD1,TRBJ1-2,-,CASSRRGGPNYGYTF,TGTGCCAGCAGCCGCCGAGGGGGCCCCAACTATGGCTACACCTTC
TRBV15,-,TRBJ1-2,-,CATSRDSGRGYGYTF,TGTGCCACCAGCAGAGATTCTGGGCGAGGCTATGGCTACACCTTC
TRBV7-8,TRBD1,TRBJ2-3,-,CASSLEGTGLSDTQYF,TGTGCCAGCAGCTTAGAGGGGACAGGGTTGTCCGATACGCAGTATTTT
TRBV3-1,-,TRBJ2-5,-,CASSQARETQYF,TGTGCCAGCAGCCAAGCAAGAGAGACCCAGTACTTC
TRBV20-1,TRBD2,TRBJ2-3,once,CSVGGTTLGNTQYF,TGCAGTGTTGGCGGGACTACCTTAGGAAATACGCAGTATTTT
TRBV10-3,-,TRBJ1-2,few,CAIGRRNYGYTF,TGTGCGATCGGGCGGAGGAACTATGGCTACACCTTC
TRBV12-3/TRBV12-4,-,TRBJ1-5,few,CASSLAVQASNQPQHF,TGTGCCAGCAGTTTAGCGGTACAGGCGAGCAATCAGCCCCAGCATTTT
TRBV10-3,-,TRBJ1-5,few,CASQGQHF,TGTGCCTCGCAGGGACAGCATTTT
TRBV4-2,TRBD1,TRBJ1-1,few,CASSQVGRGKTEAFF,TGTGCCAGCAGCCAAGTAGGCAGGGGGAAGACTGAAGCTTTCTTT
TRBV10-3,-,TRBJ1-6,many,CAISDRLNSPLHF,TGTGCCATCAGTGACAGGCTCAATTCACCCCTCCACTTT
TRBV28,TRBD1,TRBJ1-5,-,CASSPSSGRTGVGNQPQHF,TGTGCCAGCAGTCCCAGCTCGGGGCGGACAGGGGTTGGCAATCAGCCCCAGCATTTT
TRBV20-1,-,TRBJ1-2,few,CSARDQGTGGTF,TGCAGTGCTAGAGATCAAGGGACGGGAGGCACCTTC
TRBV12-3/TRBV12-4,-,TRBJ1-5,-,CASSRDGRNQPQHF,TGTGCCAGCAGTCGGGACGGACGAAATCAGCCCCAGCATTTT
TRBV3-2,-,TRBJ2-3,-,CASSQGAEGTDTQYF,TGTGCCAGCAGCCAAGGGGCGGAGGGCACAGATACGCAGTATTTT
TRBV29-1,-,TRBJ2-7,-,CSVEGKNYEQYF,TGCAGCGTTGAAGGGAAGAACTACGAGCAGTACTTC
TRBV5-1,-,TRBJ2-2,-,CASSMTDTGELFF,TGCGCCAGCAGCATGACAGACACCGGGGAGCTGTTTTTT
TRBV15,-,TRBJ1-6,few,CATSRDHTDNSPLHF,TGTGCCACCAGCAGAGATCATACAGATAATTCACCCCTCCACTTT
TRBV9,-,TRBJ1-1,-,CASSSTGFESTEAFF,TGTGCCAGCAGCTCTACAGGGTTTGAAAGCACTGAAGCTTTCTTT
TRBV10-3,-,TRBJ2-2,-,CAISQWTAGELFF,TGTGCCATCAGTCAATGGACAGCCGGGGAGCTGTTTTTT
TRBV28,-,TRBJ2-1,few,CASSNNEQFF,TGTGCCAGCAGCAACAATGAGCAGTTCTTC
TRBV10-3,-,TRBJ1-5,many,CATKTPPGYNQPQHF,TGTGCCACGAAGACACCGCCAGGCTACAATCAGCCCCAGCATTTT
TRBV4-3,TRBD1,TRBJ1-1,few,CASSQYRGGTEAFF,TGCGCCAGCAGCCAGTACAGGGGGGGCACTGAAGCTTTCTTT
TRBV7-8,-,TRBJ1-1,-,CASSPWSGYTEAFF,TGTGCCAGCAGCCCCTGGTCGGGGTACACTGAAGCTTTCTTT
TRBV29-1,TRBD2,TRBJ2-1,few,CSGKRGDNEQFF,TGCAGCGGGAAGCGGGGGGACAATGAGCAGTTCTTC
TRBV10-3,-,TRBJ1-2,few,CAIRAGDYGYTF,TGTGCCATCAGGGCTGGGGACTATGGCTACACCTTC
TRBV7-2,-,TRBJ1-2,few,CASSFLAGADGYTF,TGTGCCAGCAGCTTTCTCGCGGGTGCCGATGGCTACACCTTC
TRBV27,-,TRBJ1-5,-,CASNLISNPDDKHF,TGTGCCAGTAACCTAATATCCAATCCGGACGACAAGCATTTT